This T cell receptor (beta chain) is drawn from a study of shared clonotypes between healthy human individuals. In replicate PCRs of unsorted PBMC, 250 to 350 ng DNA, roughly 31,000 T cell genomes, was used. Original analysis: Filtering differed, since immunoSEQ gave only junction sequences and no quality scores. The data were produced by immunoSEQ multiplex PCR, yet TCRdb's version contains in-frame clones alone and is incomplete. V and J calls and clone size come straight from that table; D and trimming were deduced from the DNA. The table has hundreds of thousands of clones, around 79% seen once. All participating donors were Caucasian adults from Nashville, Tennessee. Approximately 81 million PBMCs went into genomic DNA for unsorted samples. This CDR3 is built from 11 residues. Trimming removed 5 bases at V and 5 bases at J, with 7 bases between. Germline CDR1 reads MDHEN; CDR2 reads SYDVKM.

The J gene is TRBJ2-7, the V gene TRBV28; weak D call: TRBD1 (6 bases). The TCR was taken from a woman aged 40 to 50 in good health. Some clones in this sample may be carry-over from other donors' samples. Sequenced: PBMCs. The CDR3 bases are TGTGCCAGCAGTAAGGGGGACGAGCAGTACTTC. It is translated as CASSKGDEQYF.